The rows below give T cell receptor beta chains drawn from one sample of a study of vaccination and CD4 T cells after COVID-19. TCRdb called the PCR reads again in MiXCR, with one record for every CDR3 protein. The repertoire holds about 20,000 distinct CDR3 sequences, with around 50% as singletons. Their antigens are not known. Sequencing was carried out using CD4+ T cells from blood, cultured in vitro. These TCRs come from a human donor who had recovered from COVID-19. The CDR3 runs from the conserved cysteine through the conserved F or W. The D gene is left open where the match is weak. Where a row states a size, it is once, few, many or the class of an expanded clone; other rows omit it.

v_call	clone_size	j_call	d_call	cdr3_nt	cdr3_aa
TRBV6-1	.	TRBJ1-3	.	TGTGCCAGCAGTCAGGGGTCCTCTGGAAACACCATATATTTT	CASSQGSSGNTIYF
TRBV11-3	once	TRBJ2-1	TRBD2	TGTGCCAGCAGCTTCGGAACGGGAGGGATCCATGAGCAGTTCTTC	CASSFGTGGIHEQFF
TRBV9	.	TRBJ2-3	TRBD2	TGTGCCAGCAGCGTAGCTGGGGGAGGGGCGGGGCTAGCAGATACGCAGTATTTT	CASSVAGGGAGLADTQYF
TRBV11-3	few	TRBJ2-7	.	TGTGCCAGCAGCTTAGAAGGAGGCAACTCCTACGAGCAGTACTTC	CASSLEGGNSYEQYF
TRBV7-2	.	TRBJ2-3	.	TGTGCCAGCAGCTTTAGGGGAGTCGCAGATACGCAGTATTTT	CASSFRGVADTQYF
TRBV24-1	few	TRBJ2-5	.	TGTGCCACCAGTGATTACGGGCAAGAGACCCAGTACTTC	CATSDYGQETQYF
TRBV5-1	.	TRBJ2-3	.	TGCGCCAGCAGCTTGGCGGGGGACAGAGATACGCAGTATTTT	CASSLAGDRDTQYF
TRBV20-1	.	TRBJ2-2	TRBD2	TGCAGTGCTAGACCAGCGGGAGGATCAAACACCGGGGAGCTGTTTTTT	CSARPAGGSNTGELFF
TRBV5-1	once	TRBJ2-3	.	TGCGCCAGCAGCCGGACGGACTCTAGCACAGATACGCAGTATTTT	CASSRTDSSTDTQYF
TRBV2	.	TRBJ2-5	.	TGTGCCAGCAGGACCGGGACCTGGGAGACCCAGTACTTC	CASRTGTWETQYF
TRBV18	.	TRBJ1-1	.	TGTGCCAGCTCACCACGGGATCACATGAACACTGAAGCTTTCTTT	CASSPRDHMNTEAFF
TRBV7-3	once	TRBJ1-3	.	TGTGCCAGCAGCTTGGTATCCGACTCTGGAAACACCATATATTTT	CASSLVSDSGNTIYF
TRBV7-8	.	TRBJ2-7	.	TGTGCCAGCAGCTTAGCGGGGGTTCTATCCTACGAGCAGTACTTC	CASSLAGVLSYEQYF
TRBV20-1	.	TRBJ1-5	.	TGCAGTGCTAGAGATTTAAGGGATCAGCCCCAGCATTTT	CSARDLRDQPQHF
TRBV6-1	few	TRBJ2-1	.	TGTGCCAGCAAGAGGTCGACAGGAGCCTACAATGAGCAGTTCTTC	CASKRSTGAYNEQFF
TRBV25-1	.	TRBJ2-2	.	TGTGCCAGCAGAGATCGGTCGAACACCGGGGAGCTGTTTTTT	CASRDRSNTGELFF
TRBV28	few	TRBJ2-5	TRBD2	TGTGCCAGCAGCCGCGGGATAGCGGGGCGCCAAGAGACCCAGTACTTC	CASSRGIAGRQETQYF
TRBV6-5	few	TRBJ2-7	.	TGTGCCAGCAGTTACGGGGGCTCATCTGAGGGCGAGCAGTACTTC	CASSYGGSSEGEQYF
TRBV18	.	TRBJ2-7	.	TGTGCCAGCTCACCTGGACAGAACTCCTACGAGCAGTACTTC	CASSPGQNSYEQYF
TRBV12-3/TRBV12-4	.	TRBJ2-2	TRBD1	TGTGCCAGCAGCCCGACAGGGGGGGGCACCGGGGAGCTGTTTTTT	CASSPTGGGTGELFF
TRBV10-2	once	TRBJ2-3	.	TGCGCCAGCAGTCCCCTAGCAGCAGATACGCAGTATTTT	CASSPLAADTQYF
TRBV5-5	few	TRBJ1-5	.	TGTGCCAGCAGCTTGGACGGTCGCAATCAGCCCCAGCATTTT	CASSLDGRNQPQHF
TRBV15	.	TRBJ1-4	.	TGTGCCACCAGCAGAGATCGGGGGGGCTCTAATGAAAAACTGTTTTTT	CATSRDRGGSNEKLFF
TRBV5-1	.	TRBJ2-7	TRBD1	TGCGCCAGCAACCCATCAGGGGGACAGGGAGGCGAGGAGCAGTACTTC	CASNPSGGQGGEEQYF
TRBV12-3/TRBV12-4	.	TRBJ2-7	.	TGTGCCAGCAGTTTCGGGACCCCTGGTCGGGGATCCTACGAGCAGTACTTC	CASSFGTPGRGSYEQYF
TRBV6-1	.	TRBJ2-1	TRBD2	TGTGCCAGCAGTGAAGCTAGCGGGGGCGCCTACAATGAGCAGTTCTTC	CASSEASGGAYNEQFF
TRBV20-1	.	TRBJ2-3	TRBD2	TGCAGTGCCGGCCAGCGGGAGGGCGTGACAGATACGCAGTATTTT	CSAGQREGVTDTQYF
TRBV10-3	few	TRBJ2-7	.	TGTGCCATCAGTGAGTCGGGAGGTGGCGAGCAGTACTTC	CAISESGGGEQYF
TRBV20-1	.	TRBJ2-5	.	TGCAGTGCTAGAGATCCAAGGGGGGACCAAGAGACCCAGTACTTC	CSARDPRGDQETQYF
TRBV5-4	.	TRBJ2-1	.	TGTGCCAGCAGCTTCCGGGAAAGAGGCTACAATGAGCAGTTCTTC	CASSFRERGYNEQFF
TRBV18	.	TRBJ1-6	TRBD1	TGTGCCAGCTCTCGGGACAGGCATAATTCACCCCTCCACTTT	CASSRDRHNSPLHF
TRBV27	few	TRBJ2-7	.	TGTGCCAGCAGGCCGGTACATCACTCCTACGAGCAGTACTTC	CASRPVHHSYEQYF
TRBV15	few	TRBJ2-3	TRBD1	TGTGCCACCAGCCCAGACCATAGGACAGGGGATACGCAGTATTTT	CATSPDHRTGDTQYF
TRBV24-1	.	TRBJ2-3	.	TGTGCCACCACTAATCCTAGCACAGATACGCAGTATTTT	CATTNPSTDTQYF
TRBV7-2	.	TRBJ1-5	TRBD1	TGTGCCAGCAGCTTAGAACAGGGGAGGCATCAGCCCCAGCATTTT	CASSLEQGRHQPQHF
TRBV11-2	.	TRBJ2-1	.	TGTGCCAGCAGCTTAGTGGGCTCCTACAATGAGCAGTTCTTC	CASSLVGSYNEQFF
TRBV6-2/TRBV6-3	.	TRBJ2-7	TRBD1	TGTGCCAGCAGTCCCGCGGGACAGGTCCGCTACGAGCAGTACTTC	CASSPAGQVRYEQYF
TRBV7-9	.	TRBJ2-1	.	TGTGCCAGCAGCTTAGTTGTCTCCTACAATGAGCAGTTCTTC	CASSLVVSYNEQFF
TRBV24-1	few	TRBJ2-3	TRBD1	TGTGCCACCAGTGACCCCGGGACAGGGGCCGCAGATACGCAGTATTTT	CATSDPGTGAADTQYF
TRBV2	.	TRBJ1-1	.	TGTGCCAGTCTTTCGGCTGTGAACACTGAAGCTTTCTTT	CASLSAVNTEAFF
TRBV6-1	.	TRBJ2-7	TRBD1	TGTGCCAGCATGCTAGAGGGGACAGGGGTCCACGAGCAGTACTTC	CASMLEGTGVHEQYF
TRBV6-1	.	TRBJ2-2	.	TGTGCCAGCAGGCGCCAGGCGATCAACACCGGGGAGCTGTTTTTT	CASRRQAINTGELFF
TRBV7-8	.	TRBJ2-5	TRBD2	TGTGCCAGCAGCTTAGGCGGTAGCGGGAGGGCAGAGACCCAGTACTTC	CASSLGGSGRAETQYF
TRBV29-1	.	TRBJ1-1	.	TGCAGCGTTTGGCGACAACTGAACACTGAAGCTTTCTTT	CSVWRQLNTEAFF
TRBV28	.	TRBJ1-3	.	TGTGCCAGCAGTTTTTCGGGAACGCTCTCTGGAAACACCATATATTTT	CASSFSGTLSGNTIYF
TRBV19	few	TRBJ1-2	TRBD1	TGTGCCATAAAACCTTCCGGGACAGGATATGGCTACACCTTC	CAIKPSGTGYGYTF
TRBV12-3/TRBV12-4	.	TRBJ2-7	TRBD2	TGTGCCAGCAGTTTAGCGCTCAGGACTAGCGGGAGGCGCGACGAGCAGTACTTC	CASSLALRTSGRRDEQYF
TRBV4-1	.	TRBJ1-4	.	TGCGCCAGCAGCCTAGACGGCATAACTAATGAAAAACTGTTTTTT	CASSLDGITNEKLFF
TRBV28	.	TRBJ2-7	TRBD1	TGTGCCAGCAGTTCGCAAGGACAGGGCTCCTACGAGCAGTACTTC	CASSSQGQGSYEQYF
TRBV6-1	few	TRBJ1-2	.	TGTGCCAGCAGTCTGACCGCAACCGGGACAAGCTATGGCTACACCTTC	CASSLTATGTSYGYTF
TRBV11-2	.	TRBJ1-6	.	TGTGCCAGCAGACGGATGAATTCACCCCTCCACTTT	CASRRMNSPLHF